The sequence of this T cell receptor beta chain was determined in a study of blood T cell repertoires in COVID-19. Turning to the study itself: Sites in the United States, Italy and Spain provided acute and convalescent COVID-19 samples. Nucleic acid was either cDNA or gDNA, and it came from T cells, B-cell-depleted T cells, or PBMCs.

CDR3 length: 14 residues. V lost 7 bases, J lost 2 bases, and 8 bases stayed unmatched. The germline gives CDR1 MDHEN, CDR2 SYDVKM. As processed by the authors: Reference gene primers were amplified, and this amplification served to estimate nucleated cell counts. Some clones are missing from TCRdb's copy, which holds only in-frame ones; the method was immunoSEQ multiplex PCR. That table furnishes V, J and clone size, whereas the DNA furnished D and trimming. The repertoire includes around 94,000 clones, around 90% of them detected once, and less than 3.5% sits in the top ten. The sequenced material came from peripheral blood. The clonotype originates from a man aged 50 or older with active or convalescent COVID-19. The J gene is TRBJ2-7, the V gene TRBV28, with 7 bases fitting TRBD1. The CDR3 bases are TGTGCCAGCACCCCCCCACAGGGGACCTACGAGCAGTACTTC. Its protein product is CASTPPQGTYEQYF.